This is a list of T cell receptor beta chains from one sample in a study of Ad26.COV2.S vaccination and SARS-CoV-2 variants. This table comes from immunoSEQ multiplex PCR, and its TCRdb copy is limited to in-frame clones, with some not included. The sample carries about 350,000 clones, 75% to 90% recorded once. The source was peripheral blood, collected in a trial of Ad26.COV2.S vaccine versus placebo. The origin of the receptors is a person aged 18-60 years who received the Ad26.COV2.S COVID-19 vaccine or a placebo. Each CDR3 is given with its conserved first and last residue. D genes are given only for firm matches. Size is stated for part of the rows, as once, few or many counts, or as a class when the clone is expanded.

J	D	V	size	DNA	CDR3
TRBJ2-7	-	TRBV11-2	-	TGTGCCAGCAGCCCAGGGGTAGGTTACGAGCAGTACTTC	CASSPGVGYEQYF
TRBJ2-2	-	TRBV30	-	TGTGCCTGGAGTGACAAGAACACCGGGGAGCTGTTTTTT	CAWSDKNTGELFF
TRBJ2-1	-	TRBV11-2	-	TGTGCCAGCAGCTTAGATAGGGCAGCCTACAATGAGCAGTTCTTC	CASSLDRAAYNEQFF
TRBJ2-1	TRBD2	TRBV28	-	TGTGCCAGCAGTTTATTGGGCGGGAGCGGCTACAATGAGCAGTTCTTC	CASSLLGGSGYNEQFF
TRBJ1-1	TRBD1	TRBV15	-	TGTGCCACCAGCAGTCCGGACAGGGGGGCTGAAGCTTTCTTT	CATSSPDRGAEAFF
TRBJ1-5	-	TRBV6-5	few	TGTGCCAGCAGCCACCAGGGAGCTCAGCCCCAGCATTTT	CASSHQGAQPQHF
TRBJ2-1	TRBD1	TRBV6-5	once	TGTGCCAGCGCCACCGGGACAGGGTCCTACAATGAGCAGTTCTTC	CASATGTGSYNEQFF
TRBJ1-1	-	TRBV28	-	TGTGCCAGCGGGTTTGGCCAAAACACTGAAGCTTTCTTT	CASGFGQNTEAFF
TRBJ2-5	TRBD2	TRBV2	-	TGTGCCAGCAGTGTCTCTGCGGGGGGGCTGGAGACCCAGTACTTC	CASSVSAGGLETQYF
TRBJ1-3	-	TRBV21-1	-	TGTGCCAGCAGCAAAGTAACAGGCTCTGGAAACACCATATATTTT	CASSKVTGSGNTIYF
TRBJ2-1	-	TRBV6-6	-	TGTGCCAGCAGGCCTAATGGGGGATTGAGTGAGCAGTTCTTC	CASRPNGGLSEQFF
TRBJ2-2	-	TRBV5-1	-	TGCGCCAGCAGCTTCGCCCAGGGTGCCGGGGAGCTGTTTTTT	CASSFAQGAGELFF
TRBJ1-5	-	TRBV18	once	TGTGCCAGCTCGAAGGGATCCAGTCAGCCCCAGCATTTT	CASSKGSSQPQHF
TRBJ2-7	-	TRBV5-1	-	TGCGCCAGCAGCTTGGGTGACGGGAGCTCCTACGAGCAGTACTTC	CASSLGDGSSYEQYF
TRBJ1-6	-	TRBV5-6	-	TGTGCCAGCAGCTCCTCAGCTAATTCACCCCTCCACTTT	CASSSSANSPLHF
TRBJ1-1	-	TRBV18	-	TGTGCCAGCTCTCCGAACATGAACACTGAAGCTTTCTTT	CASSPNMNTEAFF
TRBJ1-1	-	TRBV30	-	TGTGCCTGGAGTTCCAAGGGGGGGTGGGACACTGAAGCTTTCTTT	CAWSSKGGWDTEAFF
TRBJ2-1	TRBD2	TRBV29-1	-	TGCAGCGTTTCCGGGACTAGCGGGGTCTACAATGAGCAGTTCTTC	CSVSGTSGVYNEQFF
TRBJ1-5	-	TRBV7-8	-	TGTGCCAGCAGCCCGGGAGGGTTCAATCAGCCCCAGCATTTT	CASSPGGFNQPQHF
TRBJ1-2	TRBD1	TRBV15	-	TGTGCCACCAGCACCCCTTGGAGGGGGCGAACGAGAGACTATGGCTACACCTTC	CATSTPWRGRTRDYGYTF
TRBJ2-6	-	TRBV7-2	-	TGTGCCAGCAGCCCGATAGACCTCGATGGGGCCAACGTCCTGACTTTC	CASSPIDLDGANVLTF
TRBJ1-4	-	TRBV5-1	few	TGCGCCAGCAGCAGGAGCACTATGAATGAAAAACTGTTTTTT	CASSRSTMNEKLFF
TRBJ2-1	TRBD1	TRBV4-2	once	TGTGCCAGCAGCCCTGGACAGGGGTCTTGGGAGCAGTTCTTC	CASSPGQGSWEQFF
TRBJ1-1	-	TRBV12-3/TRBV12-4	once	TGTGCCAGCAGTAAAGACAGGAACACTGAAGCTTTCTTT	CASSKDRNTEAFF
TRBJ1-2	TRBD1	TRBV5-1	-	TGCGCCAGCAGCTTCATTACAGGGGGCAGGGACTATGGCTACACCTTC	CASSFITGGRDYGYTF
TRBJ2-1	-	TRBV9	few	TGTGCCAGCAGCGTAGCTCAAGGGGATGAGCAGTTCTTC	CASSVAQGDEQFF
TRBJ1-2	-	TRBV3-1/TRBV3-2	-	TGTGCCAGCAGCCAAAGCACCTATGGCTACACCTTC	CASSQSTYGYTF
TRBJ1-1	-	TRBV30	-	TGTGCCTGGAGTGTTCAGCAGAACACTGAAGCTTTCTTT	CAWSVQQNTEAFF
TRBJ1-3	-	TRBV3-1/TRBV3-2	-	TGTGCCAGCAGCCAAGTGGGGGCCTACTCTGGAAACACCATATATTTT	CASSQVGAYSGNTIYF
TRBJ2-7	-	TRBV9	-	TGTGCCAGCAGCGTGGACGTCTCCTACGAGCAGTACTTC	CASSVDVSYEQYF
TRBJ2-7	TRBD2	TRBV19	-	TGTGCCAGTGGGCGGGGGGGCCTCCACGAGCAGTACTTC	CASGRGGLHEQYF
TRBJ1-4	-	TRBV9	-	TGTGCCAGCAGCGTACTTGAGGACCGAGGCGAAAAACTGTTTTTT	CASSVLEDRGEKLFF
TRBJ2-1	TRBD2	TRBV6-5	-	TGTGCCAGCAGTTACTTGGGCGGGAGCTCCTACAATGAGCAGTTCTTC	CASSYLGGSSYNEQFF
TRBJ1-4	-	TRBV18	-	TGTGCCAGCTCACCTAACAGCGAAAGAACAAAACTGTTTTTT	CASSPNSERTKLFF
TRBJ2-7	TRBD2	TRBV29-1	-	TGCAGCGTTGCTAGGGGACTAGCGGGAGGACCGACCTACGAGCAGTACTTC	CSVARGLAGGPTYEQYF
TRBJ2-3	-	TRBV24-1	-	TGTGCCACCAGTGGCGAGACAGGTTTTAGCACAGATACGCAGTATTTT	CATSGETGFSTDTQYF
TRBJ2-1	TRBD2	TRBV27	once	TGTGCCAGCAGTCTTCCGATGGGGGCTAGCGGGAGATTTAGTGAGCAGTTCTTC	CASSLPMGASGRFSEQFF
TRBJ1-2	TRBD1	TRBV7-9	-	TGTGCCAGCAACCCTTCAGGGGGCCGGACTAACTATGGCTACACCTTC	CASNPSGGRTNYGYTF
TRBJ2-7	TRBD1	TRBV6-2/TRBV6-3	few	TGTGCCAGCAGTTACTCGAGGATAGGGGGCTTTTCCTACGAGCAGTACTTC	CASSYSRIGGFSYEQYF
TRBJ2-5	-	TRBV5-5	once	TGTGCCAGCAGCTTGGGTTCCCAAGAGACCCAGTACTTC	CASSLGSQETQYF
TRBJ2-7	-	TRBV19	-	TGTGCCAGTAGTATAGTAGTACAGACGGTCGGCGAGCAGTACTTC	CASSIVVQTVGEQYF
TRBJ2-1	-	TRBV27	-	TGTGCCAGCAGTCCCGATAGCCAGAGCTCCTACAATGAGCAGTTCTTC	CASSPDSQSSYNEQFF
TRBJ1-1	-	TRBV19	-	TGTGCCAGTAGTCTACCAGGGTTCGAGAGTGAAGCTTTCTTT	CASSLPGFESEAFF
TRBJ2-3	-	TRBV7-2	-	TGTGCCAGCAGCTCCCCAGGGGCAGATACGCAGTATTTT	CASSSPGADTQYF
TRBJ2-3	TRBD2	TRBV4-1	-	TGCGCCAGCAGCCAAGATATGGTAGCGGGAGACACAGATACGCAGTATTTT	CASSQDMVAGDTDTQYF
TRBJ2-1	-	TRBV28	few	TGTGCCACCGGGCCCTCGTTAAGGGAGCAGTTCTTC	CATGPSLREQFF
TRBJ2-7	-	TRBV5-6	-	TGTGCCAGCAGCTTGGCTCAGGGTGACGAGCAGTACTTC	CASSLAQGDEQYF
TRBJ1-2	TRBD1	TRBV11-2	-	TGTGCCAGCAGCTCGACCGGGACAGGGGGCGGCTACACCTTC	CASSSTGTGGGYTF
TRBJ2-2	-	TRBV6-6	-	TGTGCCAGCAGTTACATCTCCGGGGAGCTGTTTTTT	CASSYISGELFF
TRBJ1-5	-	TRBV7-2	-	TGTGCCAGCAGCCTTGGGGGGGGCGCTAATCAGCCCCAGCATTTT	CASSLGGGANQPQHF
TRBJ1-2	-	TRBV7-2	-	TGTGCCAGCAGCGTATCCCAATTCTATGGCTACACCTTC	CASSVSQFYGYTF
TRBJ1-1	TRBD1	TRBV4-1	-	TGCGCCAGCAGCCAAGAGACAGGGAGTCCCGGCACTGAAGCTTTCTTT	CASSQETGSPGTEAFF
TRBJ1-4	-	TRBV27	-	TGTGCCAGCAGTTTAATGTTCCAGGCCCGTCTTCCCCTGTTTTTT	CASSLMFQARLPLFF
TRBJ2-5	-	TRBV6-1	few	TGTGCCAGCAGTGAAGGGGCAGGGGACCAAGAGACCCAGTACTTC	CASSEGAGDQETQYF
TRBJ2-7	TRBD1	TRBV27	once	TGTGCCAGCAGTTTATTGGCGGACAGGGTTAGGAACGAGCAGTACTTC	CASSLLADRVRNEQYF
TRBJ1-1	-	TRBV29-1	-	TGCAGCGTCCTCTCGGACGGTATGAACACTGAAGCTTTCTTT	CSVLSDGMNTEAFF
TRBJ1-1	-	TRBV7-9	-	TGTGCCAGCAGCTTAGCATTGAGGACTGAAGCTTTCTTT	CASSLALRTEAFF
TRBJ2-6	TRBD1	TRBV28	-	TGTGCCAGCAGTATGAGGGGGCGCCTGGGGGCCAACGTCCTGACTTTC	CASSMRGRLGANVLTF
TRBJ2-1	TRBD2	TRBV6-4	-	TGTGCCAGCAGTGGGGAACTAGCGGGGGGCCACGAGCAGTTCTTC	CASSGELAGGHEQFF